This passage covers 13 T cell receptor beta chains from one sample sequenced in a study of CD8+ T cells in alopecia areata. Extracted RNA was reverse transcribed, and the resulting cDNA served as sequencing template. Clones were sequenced by immunoSEQ multiplex PCR, and TCRdb holds only the in-frame ones, with some missing. The table records about 76,000 clones, roughly 70% of them present only once. Treatment of the sample: oral pan-JAK inhibitor, 5-10 mg twice daily. The specimen comprised CD8+ T cells sorted from blood, sampled at week 24, from a patient treated with tofacitinib. These receptor sequences come from a human donor with alopecia areata.

The V and J genes are TRBV5-5 and TRBJ2-5; D is ambiguous. The CDR3 has 16 residues. Trimming removed 0 bases at V and 5 bases at J, with 17 bases between. CDR1 and CDR2 from the germline V gene are SGHKS and YYEKEE (reference sequence). DNA for the CDR3: TGTGCCAGCAGCTTGGTCGGGTGGGGAAGTTTGGAGACCCAGTACTTC. Translated, it gives CASSLVGWGSLETQYF.

This chain connects TRBV12-5 to TRBJ1-1; D call uncertain. The CDR3 consists of 13 residues. CDR1 and CDR2 (germline): LGHNT, FRNRAP. V lost 6 bases and J lost 4, with 12 bases in between. The DNA for the CDR3 is TGTGCTAGTGGGTCCGGCATGAGCACTGAAGCTTTCTTT. Translating gives CASGSGMSTEAFF.

The genes are TRBV29-1 and TRBJ2-2; unclear D gene. Looked up from germline, CDR1 is SQVTM and CDR2 is ANQGSEA. Trimming took 4 bases from V and 0 from J, leaving 3 bases between them. The CDR3 covers 12 residues. CDR3 nucleotide sequence: TGCAGCGTTGCCCCGAACACCGGGGAGCTGTTTTTT. Its translation: CSVAPNTGELFF.

The chain couples TRBV4-1 to TRBJ1-2, with D possibly matching TRBD1 (6 bases). The germline V gene has CDR1 MGHRA and CDR2 YSYEKL. The CDR3 length is 17 residues. The germline V and J ends were trimmed by 1 base and 2 bases, with 17 bases remaining between them. The CDR3 nucleotides are TGCGCCAGCAGCCAAGCTACTACAGGGAAGATAAACTATGGCTACACCTTC. Protein product: CASSQATTGKINYGYTF.

This clone appeared a few times. The chain carries TRBV14 and TRBJ1-3; 8 bases line up with TRBD1. V lost 0 bases, J lost 0 bases, and 1 base stayed unmatched. CDR1 SGHDN and CDR2 FVKESK come from the germline V gene. The CDR3 is 16 amino acids. The CDR3 spells CASSQEDRVSGNTIYF. As DNA, the CDR3 is TGTGCCAGCAGCCAAGAGGACAGGGTCTCTGGAAACACCATATATTTT.

The V gene is TRBV19, the J gene TRBJ2-1; TRBD2 matches at 9 bases. J was trimmed by 7 bases and V by 5 bases; bases with no gene match: 3. Looked up from germline, CDR1 is LNHDA and CDR2 is SQIVND (reference sequence). This CDR3 comprises 13 residues. The CDR3, as DNA: TGTGCCAGTAGTTCAACTAGCGGGAATGAGCAGTTCTTC. Its protein is CASSSTSGNEQFF.

This clone was seen repeatedly, ten times or more. The chain recombines TRBV2 with TRBJ1-1; the D gene is possibly TRBD1 (6 bases). The CDR3 extends over 13 amino acids. Germline V lookup: CDR1 SNHLY, CDR2 FYNNEI. Trimming shortened V by 4 bases and J by 8 bases, and 14 bases separated the two germline ends. CDR3 DNA: TGTGCCAGCAGTGGGCCAGGGGCGAACGAAGCTTTCTTT. It yields the protein CASSGPGANEAFF.

The chain links TRBV28 to TRBJ2-3; D gene unclear. This CDR3 spans 12 amino acids. V gave up 7 bases and J gave up 4 bases, with 9 bases separating them. Per the germline V gene, CDR1 is MDHEN and CDR2 is SYDVKM. This CDR3 reads CASTAASDTQYF. The CDR3, as DNA: TGTGCCAGCACCGCCGCATCAGATACGCAGTATTTT. The whole variable domain, filled in from reference TRBV28 and TRBJ2-3, reads DVKVTQSSRYLVKRTGEKVFLECVQDMDHENMFWYRQDPGLGLRLIYFSYDVKMKEKGDIPEGYSVSREKKERFSLILESASTNQTSMYLCASTAASDTQYFGPGTRLTVL.

The chain carries TRBV7-9 and TRBJ2-2; D gene ambiguous. V lost 5 bases and J lost 6, with 13 bases in between. This CDR3 contains 14 residues. The germline V gene has CDR1 SEHNR and CDR2 FQNEAQ (reference sequence). CDR3 in DNA: TGTGCCAGCAGCCAGAACCCCGATTCCGGGGAGCTGTTTTTT. It encodes CASSQNPDSGELFF.

This clone has a handful of counts. J is TRBJ2-5 and V is TRBV29-1; TRBD2 aligns across 7 bases. CDR1 is SQVTM and CDR2 is ANQGSEA in the germline V gene. This CDR3 has 14 residues. V lost 3 bases to trimming and J lost 0 bases; unmatched junction nucleotides: 4. The CDR3 nucleotides are TGCAGCGTTGAGGCGGGGGAGTACCAAGAGACCCAGTACTTC. Translation gives CSVEAGEYQETQYF.

This clone was seen more than once but under ten times. The chain has TRBV5-1 and TRBJ2-7, with 7 positions matching TRBD1. J lost 0 bases, V lost 4 bases, and 4 bases had no gene match. Per germline, CDR1 SGHRS and CDR2 YFSETQ. This CDR3 comprises 14 residues. CDR3: CASSKAGGSYEQYF. The CDR3 region has the DNA TGCGCCAGCAGCAAAGCAGGGGGCTCCTACGAGCAGTACTTC.

J is TRBJ2-3 and V is TRBV25-1; no clear D gene. Germline loops: CDR1 MGHDK, CDR2 SYGVNS. The CDR3 covers 11 residues. V shed 5 bases and J shed 7 bases, with 7 bases lying between them. CDR3 residues: CASSLSNTQYF. Written as DNA, the CDR3 is TGTGCCAGCAGTCTATCCAATACGCAGTATTTT.

The chain employs TRBV13 and TRBJ2-3; the D is unclear. CDR1 and CDR2 from the germline V gene are PRHDT and FYEKMQ (reference sequence). Trimming pared 3 bases from V and 10 bases from J, leaving 14 bases between. The CDR3 loop spans 13 amino acids. This chain's CDR3 is CASSLDRPSAQYF. DNA of the CDR3: TGTGCCAGCAGCTTGGACCGTCCCTCCGCGCAGTATTTT.